This TCR beta chain was sequenced during a study of graft-versus-host responses after intestinal transplantation. Study-level points and caveats: Some patients had graft-donor T cell macrochimerism, and their allografts showed high graft-versus-host to host-versus-graft clonal ratios.

V lost 3 bases and J lost 5; bases outside the gene matches: 9. This CDR3 is 15 amino acids long. The germline V gene encodes CDR1 KGHSH and CDR2 LQKENI. In the case of this clone: The antigen is undetermined.

Profiled with immunoSEQ multiplex PCR; TCRdb holds only in-frame clones, not every one. This table holds under 100,000 clones, approximately 94% found once. This chain links TRBV18 with TRBJ2-7, with TRBD1 identical over 8 bases. This TCR derives from a human donor who was the organ donor for an intestinal transplant. This specimen was unstimulated CD4+ T cells sorted from spleen or lymph node cells, taken before transplant. CDR3 bases: TGTGCCAGCTCACCTCTCCAGGACAGGGTGCACGAGCAGTACTTC. Translation gives CASSPLQDRVHEQYF.